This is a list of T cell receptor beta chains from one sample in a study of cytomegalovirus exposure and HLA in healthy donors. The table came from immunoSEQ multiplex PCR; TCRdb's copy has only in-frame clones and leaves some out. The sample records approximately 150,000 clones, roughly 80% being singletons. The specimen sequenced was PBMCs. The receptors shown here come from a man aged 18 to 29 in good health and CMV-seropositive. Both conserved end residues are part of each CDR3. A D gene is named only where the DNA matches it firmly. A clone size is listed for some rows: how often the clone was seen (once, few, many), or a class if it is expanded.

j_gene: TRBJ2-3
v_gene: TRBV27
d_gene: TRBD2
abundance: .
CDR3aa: CASSYVAGFTDTQYF
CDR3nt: TGTGCCAGCAGTTATGTAGCGGGATTCACAGATACGCAGTATTTT

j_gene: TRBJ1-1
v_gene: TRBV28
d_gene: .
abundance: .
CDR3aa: CASSSVSVAFF
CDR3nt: TGTGCCAGCAGTTCTGTTAGCGTGGCTTTCTTT

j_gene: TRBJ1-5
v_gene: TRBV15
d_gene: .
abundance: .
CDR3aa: CATSRDRGSGQPQHF
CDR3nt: TGTGCCACCAGCAGAGATCGGGGGTCGGGTCAGCCCCAGCATTTT

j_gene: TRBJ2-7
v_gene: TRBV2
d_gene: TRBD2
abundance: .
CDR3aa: CASSPSGRPLF
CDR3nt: TGTGCCAGCAGTCCTAGCGGGAGGCCTCTCTTC

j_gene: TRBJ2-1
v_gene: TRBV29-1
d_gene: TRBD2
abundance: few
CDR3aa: CSVVFPSGHEQFF
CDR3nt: TGCAGCGTTGTGTTCCCTAGCGGTCATGAGCAGTTCTTC

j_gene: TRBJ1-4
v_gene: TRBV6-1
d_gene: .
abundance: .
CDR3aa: CASSVHTGINEKLFF
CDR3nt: TGTGCCAGCAGTGTACACACAGGAATTAATGAAAAACTGTTTTTT

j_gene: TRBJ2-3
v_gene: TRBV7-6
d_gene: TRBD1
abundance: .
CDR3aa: CASSTGTPGTASGDTQYF
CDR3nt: TGTGCCAGCAGCACAGGGACGCCGGGGACAGCCTCGGGAGATACGCAGTATTTT

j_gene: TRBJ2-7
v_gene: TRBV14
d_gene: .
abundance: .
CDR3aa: CASSQERSSYEQYF
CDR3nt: TGTGCCAGCAGCCAAGAGCGGAGCTCCTACGAGCAGTACTTC

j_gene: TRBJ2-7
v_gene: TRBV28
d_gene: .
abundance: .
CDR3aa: CASSFGQGLYEQYF
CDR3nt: TGTGCCAGCAGTTTTGGGCAGGGGTTATACGAGCAGTACTTC

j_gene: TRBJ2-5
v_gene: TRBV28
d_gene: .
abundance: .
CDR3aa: CASTLAGLGETQYF
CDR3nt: TGTGCCAGCACTCTGGCGGGGCTGGGAGAGACCCAGTACTTC

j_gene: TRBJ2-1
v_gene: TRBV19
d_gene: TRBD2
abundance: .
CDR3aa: CASSIRLAGAYNEQFF
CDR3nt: TGTGCCAGTAGTATAAGGCTAGCGGGAGCCTACAATGAGCAGTTCTTC

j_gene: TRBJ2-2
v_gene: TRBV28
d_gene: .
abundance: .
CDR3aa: CASKLGGAGHTGELFF
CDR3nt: TGTGCCAGCAAACTAGGCGGGGCGGGACACACCGGGGAGCTGTTTTTT

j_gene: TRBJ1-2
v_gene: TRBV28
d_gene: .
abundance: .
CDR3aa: CSLHRVSDGYTF
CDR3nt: TGTTCATTGCACAGGGTGTCCGATGGCTACACCTTC

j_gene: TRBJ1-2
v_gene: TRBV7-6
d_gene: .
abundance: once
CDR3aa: CASSLTAGTNYGYTF
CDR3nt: TGTGCCAGCAGCTTAACTGCAGGGACTAACTATGGCTACACCTTC

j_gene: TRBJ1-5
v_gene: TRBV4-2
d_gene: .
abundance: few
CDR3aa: CASSQEARGGVGKYSNQPQHF
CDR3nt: TGTGCCAGCAGCCAAGAAGCTAGAGGAGGGGTGGGAAAATATAGCAATCAGCCCCAGCATTTT

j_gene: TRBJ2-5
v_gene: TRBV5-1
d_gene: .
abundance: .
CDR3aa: CASSPGGPEQTQYF
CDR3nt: TGCGCCAGCAGTCCGGGCGGGCCCGAACAGACCCAGTACTTC

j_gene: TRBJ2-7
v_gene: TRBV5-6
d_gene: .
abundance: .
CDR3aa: CASSLEQEIYEQYF
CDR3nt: TGTGCCAGCAGCTTAGAACAGGAAATATACGAGCAGTACTTC

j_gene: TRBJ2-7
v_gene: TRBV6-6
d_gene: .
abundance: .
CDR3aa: CASSLDSYLTYEQYF
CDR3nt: TGTGCCAGCAGCCTGGACTCCTACCTGACCTACGAGCAGTACTTC

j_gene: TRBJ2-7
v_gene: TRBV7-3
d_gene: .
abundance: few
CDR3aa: CASSFRDYEQYF
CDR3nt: TGTGCCAGCAGCTTCAGGGACTACGAGCAGTACTTC

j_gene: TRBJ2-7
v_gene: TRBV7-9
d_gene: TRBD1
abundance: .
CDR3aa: CASSGPGQSSYEQYF
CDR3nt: TGTGCCAGCAGCGGACCGGGACAGAGCTCCTACGAGCAGTACTTC

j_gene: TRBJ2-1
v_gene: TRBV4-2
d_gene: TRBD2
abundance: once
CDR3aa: CASSQDGGTSGYNEQFF
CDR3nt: TGTGCCAGCAGCCAAGATGGAGGGACTAGCGGATACAATGAGCAGTTCTTC

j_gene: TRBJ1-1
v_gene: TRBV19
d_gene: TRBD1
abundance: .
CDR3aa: CASSIVTRGRRAEAFF
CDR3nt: TGTGCCAGTAGTATAGTTACCAGGGGGCGAAGGGCTGAAGCTTTCTTT

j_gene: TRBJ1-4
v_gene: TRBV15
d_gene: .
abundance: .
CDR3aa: CATSRGTSVLTRRKLFF
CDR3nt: TGTGCCACCAGCAGGGGGACAAGTGTCCTCACTCGAAGAAAACTGTTTTTT

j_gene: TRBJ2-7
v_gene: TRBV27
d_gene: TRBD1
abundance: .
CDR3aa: CASSSRDRGYEQYF
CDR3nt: TGTGCCAGCAGTTCCAGGGACAGGGGCTACGAGCAGTACTTC

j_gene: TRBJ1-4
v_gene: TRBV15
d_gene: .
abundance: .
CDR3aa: CATSRGQGRANEKLFF
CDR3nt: TGTGCCACCAGCAGGGGGCAGGGGAGGGCTAATGAAAAACTGTTTTTT

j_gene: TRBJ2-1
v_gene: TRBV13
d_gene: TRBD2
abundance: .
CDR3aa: CASSLGLAGGGEQFF
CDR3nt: TGTGCCAGCAGCTTAGGTCTAGCGGGAGGGGGTGAGCAGTTCTTC

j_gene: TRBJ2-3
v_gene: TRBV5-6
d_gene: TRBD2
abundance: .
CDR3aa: CASSQTSGTDTQYF
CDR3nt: TGTGCCAGCAGCCAGACTAGCGGCACAGATACGCAGTATTTT

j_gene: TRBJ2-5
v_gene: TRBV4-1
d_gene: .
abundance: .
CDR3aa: CASSLRPGLETQYF
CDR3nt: TGCGCCAGCAGCTTACGACCGGGATTGGAGACCCAGTACTTC

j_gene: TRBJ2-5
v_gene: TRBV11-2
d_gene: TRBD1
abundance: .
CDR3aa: CASSPDRDETQYF
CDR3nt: TGTGCCAGCAGCCCGGACAGGGATGAGACCCAGTACTTC

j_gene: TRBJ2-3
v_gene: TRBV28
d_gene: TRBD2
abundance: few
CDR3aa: CASNPLGSGGGRTQYF
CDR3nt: TGTGCCAGCAACCCCCTTGGTAGCGGGGGGGGGAGGACGCAGTATTTT

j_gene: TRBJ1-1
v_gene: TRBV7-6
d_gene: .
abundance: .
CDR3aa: CASSPSGDTEAFF
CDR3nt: TGTGCCAGCAGCCCCTCGGGAGACACTGAAGCTTTCTTT

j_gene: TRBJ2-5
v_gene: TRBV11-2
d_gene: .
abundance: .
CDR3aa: CASSLGRLTRDLPETQYF
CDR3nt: TGTGCCAGCAGCTTAGGGAGGTTAACACGGGATCTGCCAGAGACCCAGTACTTC

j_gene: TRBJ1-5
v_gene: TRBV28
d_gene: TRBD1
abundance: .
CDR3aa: CASRRGTGTYQPQHF
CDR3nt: TGTGCCAGCAGACGAGGGACAGGGACGTATCAGCCCCAGCATTTT

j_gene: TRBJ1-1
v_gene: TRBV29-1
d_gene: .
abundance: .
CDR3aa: CSVEGDRLEAFF
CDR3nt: TGCAGCGTAGAGGGCGACAGGCTTGAAGCTTTCTTT

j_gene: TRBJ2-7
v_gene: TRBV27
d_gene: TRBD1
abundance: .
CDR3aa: CASTLRQGLEQYF
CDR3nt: TGTGCCAGCACCCTGAGACAGGGTCTCGAGCAGTACTTC

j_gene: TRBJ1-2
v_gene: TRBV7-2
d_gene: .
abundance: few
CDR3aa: CASSIDLNRAKGYTF
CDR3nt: TGTGCCAGCAGCATCGACCTCAACAGGGCGAAAGGCTACACCTTC

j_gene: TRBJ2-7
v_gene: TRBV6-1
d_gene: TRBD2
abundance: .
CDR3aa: CPPTSGPTYEQYF
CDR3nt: TGCCCCCCAACTAGCGGACCAACCTACGAGCAGTACTTC

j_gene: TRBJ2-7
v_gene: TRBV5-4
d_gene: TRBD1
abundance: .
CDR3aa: CASSRDRGGLSEQYF
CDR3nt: TGTGCCAGCAGCAGGGACAGGGGCGGACTTTCCGAGCAGTACTTC

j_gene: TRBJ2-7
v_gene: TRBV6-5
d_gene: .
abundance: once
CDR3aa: CASSYSQVSYEQCF
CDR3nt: TGTGCCAGCAGTTACAGCCAGGTCTCCTACGAGCAGTGCTTC

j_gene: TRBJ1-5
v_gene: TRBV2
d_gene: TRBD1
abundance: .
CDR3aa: CASSRRQGVSNQPQHF
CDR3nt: TGTGCCAGCAGCCGACGACAGGGTGTCAGCAATCAGCCCCAGCATTTT

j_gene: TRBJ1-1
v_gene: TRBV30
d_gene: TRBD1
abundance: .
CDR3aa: CAWSLGQGNTEAFF
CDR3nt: TGTGCCTGGAGCTTAGGACAGGGGAACACTGAAGCTTTCTTT

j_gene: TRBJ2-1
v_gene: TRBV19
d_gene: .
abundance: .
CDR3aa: CASSITTKRVRSYNEQFF
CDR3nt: TGTGCCAGTAGTATCACCACTAAACGGGTGAGATCCTACAATGAGCAGTTCTTC

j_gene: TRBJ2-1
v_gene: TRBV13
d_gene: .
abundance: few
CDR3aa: CASSRTEDYNEQFF
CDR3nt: TGTGCCAGCAGCAGGACAGAGGATTACAATGAGCAGTTCTTC

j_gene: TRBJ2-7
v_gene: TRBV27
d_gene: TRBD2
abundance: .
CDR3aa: CASSLSAGVANEQYF
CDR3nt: TGTGCCAGCAGTTTATCAGCGGGAGTAGCGAACGAGCAGTACTTC

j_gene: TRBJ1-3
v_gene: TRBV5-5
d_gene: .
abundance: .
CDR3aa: CASSIQVSGNTIYF
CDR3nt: TGTGCCAGCAGCATACAGGTTTCTGGAAACACCATATATTTT

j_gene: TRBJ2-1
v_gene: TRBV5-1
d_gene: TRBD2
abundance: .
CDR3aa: CASSLDGRNNEQFF
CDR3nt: TGCGCCAGCAGCTTGGACGGGAGGAACAATGAGCAGTTCTTC

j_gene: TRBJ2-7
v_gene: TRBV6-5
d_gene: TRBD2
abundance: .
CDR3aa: CASSRSGRAHYEQYF
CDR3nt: TGTGCCAGCAGCCGTAGCGGGAGGGCCCATTACGAGCAGTACTTC

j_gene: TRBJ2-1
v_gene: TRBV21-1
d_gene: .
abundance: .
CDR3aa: CAIFQGGPKEQFF
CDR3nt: TGTGCCATCTTCCAGGGGGGACCGAAAGAGCAGTTCTTC

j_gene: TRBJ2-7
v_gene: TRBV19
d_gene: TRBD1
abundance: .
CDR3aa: CASNEQGAPDEQYF
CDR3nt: TGTGCCAGTAACGAACAGGGGGCTCCTGACGAGCAGTACTTC

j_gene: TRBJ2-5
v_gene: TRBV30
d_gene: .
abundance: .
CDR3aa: CAWSPLVAPRGETQYF
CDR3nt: TGTGCCTGGAGTCCCCTAGTAGCGCCAAGGGGGGAGACCCAGTACTTC

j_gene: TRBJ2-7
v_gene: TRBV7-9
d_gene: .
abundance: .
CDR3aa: CASSREAGYEQYF
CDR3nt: TGTGCCAGCAGTAGGGAGGCCGGCTACGAGCAGTACTTC

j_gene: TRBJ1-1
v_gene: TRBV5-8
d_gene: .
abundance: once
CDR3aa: CASSALGGGTEAFF
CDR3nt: TGTGCCAGCAGCGCCTTGGGGGGTGGTACTGAAGCTTTCTTT